Sequencing of this T cell receptor (beta chain) was carried out in a study of T-cell reconstitution after alpha-beta-depleted transplantation in children. The CDR3 contains 12 residues. V lost 0 bases to trimming and J lost 11 bases, with 11 bases between them. Looked up from germline, CDR1 is GTSNPN and CDR2 is SVGIG (reference sequence). Preparation of the TCRbeta library involved a method that used unique molecular identifiers. TCRdb fed the PCR reads into MiXCR, producing one record per CDR3 protein. Here the sample spans hundreds of thousands of distinct CDR3 sequences, about 33% being singletons.

The clonotype was recovered from a human donor who donated a stem cell graft to a child with aplastic anemia. The input for sequencing was PBMCs from the stem cell graft donor, taken from the stem cell graft. This chain links TRBV30 with TRBJ1-5, with D maybe TRBD1 (6 bases). CDR3 sequence: CAWSVPDSTQHF. The DNA for the CDR3 is TGTGCCTGGAGTGTACCGGACAGTACCCAGCATTTT. Full variable domain (missing parts from reference TRBV30 and TRBJ1-5): SQTIHQWPATLVQPVGSPLSLECTVEGTSNPNLYWYRQAAGRGLQLLFYSVGIGQISSEVPQNLSASRPQDRQFILSSKKLLLSDSGFYLCAWSVPDSTQHFGDGTRLSIL.